This record looks at one TCR beta chain sequence and its context. Its antigen is not known. Only in-frame clones appear in the TCRdb table, and some are missing; sequencing was by immunoSEQ multiplex PCR. The sample yields 450,000 to 550,000 clones, about four fifths seen once. The germline V gene has CDR1 LNHDA and CDR2 SQIVND (reference sequence). The CDR3 contains 14 residues. V lost 6 bases, J lost 1 base, and 10 bases lay in between. This entry comes from a study of shared clonotypes between healthy human individuals. General study results and limits: Sequencing depth was expected to influence donor clonotype sharing.

This clonotype was obtained from a woman aged 40 to 50 in good health. Some clones in this sample may be carry-over from other donors' samples. V is TRBV19 and J is TRBJ1-5; D remains unclear. Sequencing was done on a sample of PBMCs. The CDR3 DNA sequence: TGTGCCAGTAGAAAGGGTTTAAGCAATCAGCCCCAGCATTTT. Amino acid sequence: CASRKGLSNQPQHF.